This TCR beta chain emerged from a study of Graves' ophthalmopathy and Graves' hyperthyroidism. About the study: Untreated patients at initial diagnosis provided peripheral blood.

CDR3 length: 14 amino acids. V was cut by 0 bases and J by 11 bases, with 13 bases left in between. The germline CDR1 and CDR2 sequences are MNHEY and SVGAGI. There are many counts of this clonotype. Scientists amplified the TCR beta CDR3 regions from RNA transcripts. Amplification began with first-round RT-PCR using HTBI primers, then second-round multiplex PCR was performed. One entry per CDR3 protein results from TCRdb running MiXCR on the multiplex PCR reads. The table records hundreds of thousands of distinct CDR3 sequences, 35% to 45% of them present only once. This receptor was taken from an adult man with Graves' ophthalmopathy. Sequencing input: peripheral blood. V is TRBV6-5 and J is TRBJ1-4; D possibly corresponds to TRBD1 (5 bases). CDR3 sequence: CASSYSMGVGKLFF. The DNA for the CDR3 is TGTGCCAGCAGTTACTCGATGGGGGTGGGGAAACTGTTTTTT.